This T cell receptor beta chain was captured by sequencing in a study of breast tumors, draining lymph nodes, adjacent tissues. Study outcomes and limitations: Compared with basal-like, luminal-like tumors shared significantly more repertoire with nontumor tissue. Findings are consistent with lymph node origin and intratumoral expansion of most tumor T cells. Tumors had less TCR diversity than lymph nodes, more than nontumor tissue.

Germline CDR1 is DFQATT and CDR2 is SNEGSKA (reference sequence). The CDR3 is 15 amino acids. Trimming pared 6 bases from V and 3 bases from J, leaving 15 bases between. In this sample, this clonotype turned up many times. The antigen is undetermined. MiXCR, run by TCRdb on the multiplex PCR reads, gives a single entry per CDR3 protein. The repertoire has tens of thousands of distinct CDR3 sequences, under 30% of them found once; the top ten carry 6.5% to 8%. The sample comprised breast tumor tissue. The receptor was isolated from a female donor with breast cancer. Some clones in this sample may be carry-over from other donors' samples. J is TRBJ1-6 and V is TRBV20-1, with D hard to call. In nucleotides, the CDR3 is TGCAGTGCCAGCGTTGATCGTGGCTATAATTCACCCCTCCACTTT. Translating it yields CSASVDRGYNSPLHF.